What follows describes a single T cell receptor (beta chain). Its antigen is not yet known. No per-base quality is available; no much larger clone lies one base away. The record originates from a study of control samples from healthy donors and cancer patients (dated by TCRdb to 2019 to 2021). Library preparation used the immunoSEQ multiplex PCR assay. TCRdb's version of the immuneACCESS table is confined to in-frame rearrangements and falls short of the full clone set. An unresolved V gene accounts for under half of the shortfall where checked; the remainder is of unknown origin. For this sample the table gives some 100,000 clones, of which approximately 90% were detected only once. The top ten hold roughly 18% of the sample. Counted from cysteine to phenylalanine, this CDR3 has 15 amino acids. Only CDR3 DNA remains: 45 bases, in frame from the first base. Here V drops 6 bases and J drops 6 bases, and the junction holds 10 bases not matched to any gene. CDR1 and CDR2 are read off the germline V gene as MGHDK and SYGVNS.

The specimen was blood. This clonotype was obtained from a woman aged 45-59 years in good health. The V and J genes are TRBV25-1 and TRBJ2-3; TRBD2 fits 9 bases in the junction. The CDR3: CASSRSGSLFDTQYF. The DNA sequence is TGTGCCAGCAGCCGTAGCGGGAGTTTATTCGATACGCAGTATTTT.